A selection of T cell receptor beta chains follows, all from one sample in a study of blood T cell repertoires in COVID-19. Sequencing was performed with immunoSEQ multiplex PCR; in TCRdb, only in-frame clones are kept and a portion is missing. This table holds a few hundred thousand clones, 75% to 90% found once. Sequenced: PBMCs or T cells enriched from blood (not recorded which). All receptors derive from a woman aged 18-29 years in a cohort exposed to, infected with or recovered from COVID-19 (not recorded which). CDR3s include the opening cysteine and the closing phenylalanine or tryptophan. The order of the fields is V gene, J gene, clone size, D gene, CDR3 protein, CDR3 DNA. D genes are given only for firm matches. Size values are once, few and many counts, or a class for expanded clones, and some rows have none.

V: TRBV9; J: TRBJ1-2; size: .; D: TRBD1; CDR3: CASSSGGQGPYGYTF; DNA: TGTGCCAGCAGCTCAGGGGGTCAGGGTCCCTATGGCTACACCTTC
V: TRBV5-1; J: TRBJ1-5; size: once; D: TRBD1; CDR3: CASSTGQGVGQPQHF; DNA: TGCGCCAGCAGCACGGGACAGGGGGTGGGGCAGCCCCAGCATTTT
V: TRBV20-1; J: TRBJ2-5; size: once; D: TRBD2; CDR3: CSASRGGASETQYF; DNA: TGCAGTGCTAGTCGCGGGGGGGCCTCAGAGACCCAGTACTTC
V: TRBV5-1; J: TRBJ1-3; size: .; D: .; CDR3: CASSLQPDSGNTIYF; DNA: TGCGCCAGCAGCTTACAGCCAGATTCTGGAAACACCATATATTTT
V: TRBV15; J: TRBJ2-6; size: .; D: TRBD1; CDR3: CATSSPGTGGPGANVLTF; DNA: TGTGCCACCAGCAGCCCCGGGACAGGGGGTCCTGGGGCCAACGTCCTGACTTTC
V: TRBV2; J: TRBJ2-4; size: .; D: TRBD1; CDR3: CASSGDREVNIQYF; DNA: TGTGCCAGCAGCGGGGACAGGGAGGTCAACATTCAGTACTTC
V: TRBV11-2; J: TRBJ1-3; size: many; D: .; CDR3: CASSDRGNTIYF; DNA: TGTGCCAGCAGCGACAGGGGAAACACCATATATTTT
V: TRBV13; J: TRBJ2-1; size: .; D: TRBD2; CDR3: CASGEGEQFF; DNA: TGTGCCAGTGGGGAGGGTGAGCAGTTCTTC
V: TRBV6-1; J: TRBJ1-3; size: .; D: .; CDR3: CASSEAQLTSGNTIYF; DNA: TGTGCCAGCAGTGAGGCACAGTTAACTTCTGGAAACACCATATATTTT
V: TRBV5-5; J: TRBJ1-1; size: .; D: TRBD1; CDR3: CASSFGTAGDTEAFF; DNA: TGTGCCAGCAGCTTCGGGACAGCGGGCGACACTGAAGCTTTCTTT
V: TRBV27; J: TRBJ2-1; size: .; D: .; CDR3: CASSLYGDNSYNEQFF; DNA: TGTGCCAGCAGTTTATATGGGGACAACTCCTACAATGAGCAGTTCTTC
V: TRBV27; J: TRBJ2-3; size: .; D: .; CDR3: CASSPLGLDDTQYF; DNA: TGTGCCAGCAGTCCACTTGGGCTTGATGATACGCAGTATTTT
V: TRBV11-3; J: TRBJ1-1; size: .; D: .; CDR3: CASSLEVSFSTEAFF; DNA: TGTGCCAGCAGCTTAGAGGTTTCGTTCAGCACTGAAGCTTTCTTT
V: TRBV30; J: TRBJ1-6; size: .; D: TRBD1; CDR3: CAWGWDSSYNSPLHF; DNA: TGTGCCTGGGGGTGGGACAGCTCCTATAATTCACCCCTCCACTTT
V: TRBV28; J: TRBJ2-3; size: .; D: TRBD2; CDR3: CASSYSGRFRASTDTQYF; DNA: TGTGCCAGCAGTTACAGCGGGAGATTTAGAGCTAGCACAGATACGCAGTATTTT
V: TRBV2; J: TRBJ1-5; size: .; D: TRBD1; CDR3: CASSGQGGNQPQHF; DNA: TGTGCCAGCAGCGGACAGGGGGGGAATCAGCCCCAGCATTTT
V: TRBV5-1; J: TRBJ2-7; size: .; D: .; CDR3: CASSPDSYEQYF; DNA: TGCGCCAGCAGCCCGGACAGTTACGAGCAGTACTTC
V: TRBV18; J: TRBJ1-5; size: .; D: .; CDR3: CASSPRQDDNQPQHF; DNA: TGTGCCAGCTCACCCCGACAAGACGACAATCAGCCCCAGCATTTT
V: TRBV19; J: TRBJ1-5; size: once; D: TRBD1; CDR3: CASSNRDRGHLPQHF; DNA: TGTGCCAGTAGTAACAGGGACAGAGGTCACCTGCCCCAGCATTTT
V: TRBV19; J: TRBJ2-7; size: .; D: TRBD2; CDR3: CASSSSGSGYEQYF; DNA: TGTGCCAGTAGTTCTAGCGGGAGCGGATACGAGCAGTACTTC
V: TRBV29-1; J: TRBJ1-1; size: .; D: .; CDR3: CSVQAGSTEAFF; DNA: TGCAGCGTTCAAGCGGGGTCGACTGAAGCTTTCTTT
V: TRBV14; J: TRBJ1-2; size: once; D: .; CDR3: CASSEGFQRYGYTF; DNA: TGTGCCAGCAGCGAAGGGTTCCAGCGGTATGGCTACACCTTC
V: TRBV24-1; J: TRBJ2-5; size: .; D: .; CDR3: CATSDLRAGGQETQYF; DNA: TGTGCCACCAGTGATTTGAGGGCAGGGGGGCAAGAGACCCAGTACTTC
V: TRBV9; J: TRBJ2-1; size: few; D: .; CDR3: CASSDDERHEQFF; DNA: TGTGCCAGCAGCGACGACGAGCGGCATGAGCAGTTCTTC
V: TRBV7-2; J: TRBJ1-4; size: .; D: TRBD1; CDR3: CASSLAGTGGEKLFF; DNA: TGTGCCAGCAGCTTAGCCGGGACAGGGGGCGAAAAACTGTTTTTT
V: TRBV11-2; J: TRBJ2-7; size: .; D: .; CDR3: CASSFLPEQYF; DNA: TGTGCCAGCAGCTTTCTCCCCGAGCAGTACTTC
V: TRBV4-2; J: TRBJ2-3; size: .; D: TRBD2; CDR3: CASSQWTSGGTDTQYF; DNA: TGTGCCAGCAGCCAATGGACTAGCGGGGGCACAGATACGCAGTATTTT
V: TRBV10-3; J: TRBJ2-7; size: once; D: .; CDR3: CAISQDNYEQYF; DNA: TGTGCCATCAGCCAGGACAACTACGAGCAGTACTTC
V: TRBV23-1; J: TRBJ2-7; size: .; D: .; CDR3: CASSQSRGASYEQYF; DNA: TGCGCCAGCAGTCAATCTCGGGGGGCGTCTTACGAGCAGTACTTC
V: TRBV30; J: TRBJ1-3; size: .; D: .; CDR3: CAFSGNSGNTIYF; DNA: TGTGCCTTCTCGGGAAACTCTGGAAACACCATATATTTT
V: TRBV27; J: TRBJ1-2; size: .; D: TRBD1; CDR3: CASSLGQAHGYTF; DNA: TGTGCCAGCAGTTTAGGACAGGCGCATGGCTACACCTTC
V: TRBV6-2/TRBV6-3; J: TRBJ1-1; size: .; D: .; CDR3: CASSSGHSTEAFF; DNA: TGTGCCAGCAGTTCTGGACATTCCACTGAAGCTTTCTTT
V: TRBV27; J: TRBJ2-2; size: .; D: .; CDR3: CASSLLPGGIITGELFF; DNA: TGTGCCAGCAGTTTACTGCCGGGGGGCATTATCACCGGGGAGCTGTTTTTT
V: TRBV5-1; J: TRBJ1-1; size: .; D: .; CDR3: CASSSGQNTEAFF; DNA: TGCGCCAGCAGCTCAGGACAGAACACTGAAGCTTTCTTT